Here is one T cell receptor beta chain with its context. Its antigen is not identified. This record comes from a study of CD8+ T cells in alopecia areata. The germline V gene has CDR1 MNHEY and CDR2 SMNVEV (reference sequence). Trimming removed 5 bases from V and 0 bases from J; junction bases left unmatched: 8. The CDR3 has 16 amino acids. After isolation, RNA underwent reverse transcription to generate cDNA as the sequencing template. Measured with immunoSEQ multiplex PCR; TCRdb has only the in-frame clones, and not every one. The sample shows 190,000 or so clones, about 60% of them seen only once. Treatment meaning: oral pan-JAK inhibitor, 5-10 mg twice daily. Study-wide results and limits: Among the cells sequenced in scalp samples are also the resident alphabeta T cells of normal skin.

The input for sequencing was CD8+ T cells sorted from blood, taken at week 24, from a patient treated with tofacitinib. This TCR was sampled from a human donor with alopecia areata. The genes are TRBV27 and TRBJ2-5; 8 bases are shared with TRBD2. The CDR3 coding sequence is TGTGCCAGCAGTCCCAGGGTAGCGGGGTACCAAGAGACCCAGTACTTC. Residues: CASSPRVAGYQETQYF.